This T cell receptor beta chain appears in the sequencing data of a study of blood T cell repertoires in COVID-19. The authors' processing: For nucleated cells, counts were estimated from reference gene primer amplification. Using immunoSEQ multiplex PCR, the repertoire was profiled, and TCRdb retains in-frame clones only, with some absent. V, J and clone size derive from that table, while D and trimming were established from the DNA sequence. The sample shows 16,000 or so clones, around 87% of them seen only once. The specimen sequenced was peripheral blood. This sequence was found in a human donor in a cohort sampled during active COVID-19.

The CDR3 nucleotides are TGTGCCAGCAACAGACAGGGAAACTACGAGCAGTACTTC. This gives the protein CASNRQGNYEQYF. J is TRBJ2-7 and V is TRBV6-4; 7 bases are shared with TRBD1. The CDR3 extends over 13 amino acids. V lost 7 bases to trimming and J lost 3 bases; unmatched junction nucleotides: 6. Per the germline V gene, CDR1 is MRHNA and CDR2 is SNTAGT.